Listed below are T cell receptor beta chains from one sample, sequenced in a study of CD8 T cells in ankylosing spondylitis. TCRdb independently ran MiXCR on the 5' RACE reads; one entry per CDR3 protein. This sample has 350,000 or so distinct CDR3 sequences, with roughly 14% found just once. Source material: blood, either unsorted or a sorted T cell fraction (not recorded which). The origin of the receptors is a male donor with ankylosing spondylitis or in good health (not recorded which). The CDR3 runs from the conserved cysteine through the conserved F or W. A D gene is named only where the DNA matches it firmly. Clone size is given for some rows only: seen once, a few or many times, or a class if the clone is expanded.

j_gene | d_gene | abundance | v_gene | CDR3aa | CDR3nt
TRBJ1-2 | - | many | TRBV28 | CASSPIGGTNYGYTF | TGTGCCAGCAGCCCCATTGGGGGGACTAACTATGGCTACACCTTC
TRBJ2-5 | - | - | TRBV5-1 | CASSLGSNTQETQYF | TGCGCCAGCAGCTTGGGCTCTAACACTCAAGAGACCCAGTACTTC
TRBJ2-2 | - | few | TRBV2 | CASSSATGGTGELFF | TGTGCCAGCAGTTCCGCGACAGGTGGGACCGGGGAGCTGTTTTTT
TRBJ2-2 | - | - | TRBV19 | CASGIQANTGELFF | TGTGCCAGTGGAATCCAAGCGAACACCGGGGAGCTGTTTTTT
TRBJ1-1 | - | few | TRBV12-3/TRBV12-4 | CASSFGGLEAFF | TGTGCCAGCAGTTTTGGGGGTCTCGAGGCTTTCTTT
TRBJ1-1 | - | few | TRBV29-1 | CSVGRGNTEAFF | TGCAGCGTTGGTCGGGGGAACACTGAAGCTTTCTTT
TRBJ1-6 | TRBD1 | few | TRBV12-3/TRBV12-4 | CASSPPPDRWNSPLHF | TGTGCCAGCAGTCCACCCCCGGACAGGTGGAATTCACCCCTCCACTTT
TRBJ1-6 | - | few | TRBV15 | CATSREGRFNSPLHF | TGTGCCACCAGCAGAGAGGGACGTTTTAATTCACCCCTCCACTTT
TRBJ1-1 | - | few | TRBV20-1 | CSANRNTEAFF | TGCAGTGCGAATAGAAACACTGAAGCTTTCTTT
TRBJ2-2 | - | many | TRBV27 | CASSLSVTGELFF | TGTGCCAGCAGTTTATCGGTCACCGGGGAGCTGTTTTTT
TRBJ2-3 | TRBD2 | - | TRBV25-1 | CASSQVLAGSGDTQYF | TGTGCCAGCAGTCAAGTACTAGCGGGCTCGGGGGATACGCAGTATTTT
TRBJ2-7 | TRBD2 | many | TRBV18 | CASSLGLPYEQYF | TGTGCCAGCTCACTGGGACTACCTTACGAGCAGTACTTC
TRBJ1-6 | - | few | TRBV20-1 | CSARKTGSPLHF | TGCAGTGCTAGGAAAACAGGTTCACCCCTCCACTTT
TRBJ1-6 | TRBD1 | few | TRBV27 | CASSFEGAGRSPLHF | TGTGCCAGCAGCTTTGAGGGGGCGGGGCGTTCACCCCTCCACTTT
TRBJ1-1 | TRBD1 | few | TRBV5-1 | CASSLAPWTDRERAFF | TGCGCCAGCAGCCTGGCCCCATGGACCGACAGGGAGAGGGCTTTCTTT
TRBJ1-6 | TRBD1 | - | TRBV5-1 | CASSSGQGARNSPLHF | TGCGCCAGCAGCTCGGGACAGGGGGCGCGGAATTCACCCCTCCACTTT
TRBJ2-7 | - | - | TRBV18 | CASSPDRRPGEQYF | TGTGCCAGCTCACCGGACCGTCGTCCTGGCGAGCAGTACTTC
TRBJ1-2 | - | - | TRBV29-1 | CSVEDTVFTF | TGCAGCGTTGAAGACACAGTGTTCACCTTC
TRBJ2-5 | TRBD1 | - | TRBV5-1 | CASSSWDRGEETQYF | TGCGCCAGCAGCTCCTGGGACAGGGGGGAAGAGACCCAGTACTTC
TRBJ2-7 | TRBD1 | - | TRBV10-3 | CAISGRGLGEQYF | TGTGCCATCAGTGGCAGGGGGCTCGGCGAGCAGTACTTC
TRBJ1-1 | - | - | TRBV5-1 | CASSLNPTPTLNTEAFF | TGCGCCAGCAGCTTGAACCCGACACCGACCCTGAACACTGAAGCTTTCTTT
TRBJ1-2 | - | few | TRBV5-1 | CASSWDGRQLRDGYTF | TGCGCCAGCAGCTGGGACGGACGGCAACTTAGGGACGGCTACACCTTC
TRBJ2-3 | TRBD2 | few | TRBV6-2/TRBV6-3 | CASRGSGSSTDTQYF | TGTGCCAGCAGGGGTAGCGGGTCCTCCACAGATACGCAGTATTTT
TRBJ2-7 | - | many | TRBV6-1 | CASSPRGASHPYEQYF | TGTGCCAGCAGTCCGAGGGGGGCTTCCCACCCCTACGAGCAGTACTTC
TRBJ2-5 | - | - | TRBV4-1 | CASSHKRKLGRAF | TGCGCCAGCAGCCATAAAAGGAAATTGGGCCGGGCATTC
TRBJ1-5 | TRBD1 | - | TRBV12-3/TRBV12-4 | CASSRTGGNSNQPQHF | TGTGCCAGCAGTCGGACAGGGGGAAATAGCAATCAGCCCCAGCATTTT
TRBJ2-2 | TRBD1 | few | TRBV10-2 | CASSDTGTVNTGELFF | TGCGCCAGCAGTGATACCGGGACAGTTAACACCGGGGAGCTGTTTTTT
TRBJ1-6 | TRBD1 | few | TRBV10-3 | CAIRLQGANSPLHF | TGTGCCATCAGGCTACAGGGGGCTAATTCACCCCTCCACTTT
TRBJ2-1 | TRBD2 | - | TRBV10-3 | CAITSGGAGGNEQFF | TGTGCCATCACCTCGGGGGGAGCGGGAGGGAATGAGCAGTTCTTC
TRBJ2-7 | - | - | TRBV29-1 | CSGGGAGEQYF | TGCAGCGGAGGGGGGGCCGGGGAGCAGTACTTC
TRBJ2-3 | TRBD2 | - | TRBV20-1 | CSASGLAGGTDTQYF | TGCAGTGCCTCGGGACTAGCGGGGGGCACAGATACGCAGTATTTT
TRBJ1-1 | - | - | TRBV5-6 | CASSLAAASRTPEAFF | TGTGCCAGCAGCTTGGCGGCGGCTTCGAGAACGCCTGAAGCTTTCTTT
TRBJ2-3 | - | few | TRBV29-1 | CSVDDSNTDTQYF | TGCAGCGTTGACGACAGCAACACAGATACGCAGTATTTT
TRBJ1-2 | TRBD1 | few | TRBV12-3/TRBV12-4 | CASSTGTGVRHGYTF | TGTGCCAGCAGTACCGGGACAGGGGTTCGGCATGGCTACACCTTC
TRBJ2-3 | - | - | TRBV28 | CASSLSAVPNTDTQYF | TGTGCCAGCAGTTTATCGGCAGTTCCCAACACAGATACGCAGTATTTT
TRBJ1-5 | - | many | TRBV12-3/TRBV12-4 | CASSLEGGGQPQHF | TGTGCCAGCAGTTTAGAGGGAGGGGGTCAGCCCCAGCATTTT
TRBJ2-1 | TRBD2 | - | TRBV11-3 | CASSSSPGTSVYNEQFF | TGTGCCAGCAGCTCGTCACCGGGGACTAGCGTTTACAATGAGCAGTTCTTC
TRBJ2-3 | - | few | TRBV5-1 | CASSSTGPTDTQYF | TGCGCCAGCAGCTCAACCGGACCCACCGATACGCAGTATTTT
TRBJ2-7 | - | few | TRBV20-1 | CSAIYPRDYEQYF | TGCAGTGCTATATACCCACGTGACTACGAGCAGTACTTC
TRBJ1-4 | - | many | TRBV5-1 | CASSGDGEQEKLFF | TGCGCCAGCAGCGGGGACGGCGAGCAAGAAAAACTGTTTTTT
TRBJ2-4 | - | few | TRBV3-1 | CASSFRQGLQNIQYF | TGTGCCAGCAGCTTTCGGCAGGGTTTACAAAACATTCAGTACTTC
TRBJ2-7 | TRBD1 | few | TRBV20-1 | CSVDTDRDPYEQYF | TGCAGTGTTGATACGGACAGGGACCCCTACGAGCAGTACTTC
TRBJ2-3 | - | - | TRBV6-5 | CASSYTGSQSTDTQYF | TGTGCCAGCAGTTACACGGGGAGTCAAAGCACAGATACGCAGTATTTT